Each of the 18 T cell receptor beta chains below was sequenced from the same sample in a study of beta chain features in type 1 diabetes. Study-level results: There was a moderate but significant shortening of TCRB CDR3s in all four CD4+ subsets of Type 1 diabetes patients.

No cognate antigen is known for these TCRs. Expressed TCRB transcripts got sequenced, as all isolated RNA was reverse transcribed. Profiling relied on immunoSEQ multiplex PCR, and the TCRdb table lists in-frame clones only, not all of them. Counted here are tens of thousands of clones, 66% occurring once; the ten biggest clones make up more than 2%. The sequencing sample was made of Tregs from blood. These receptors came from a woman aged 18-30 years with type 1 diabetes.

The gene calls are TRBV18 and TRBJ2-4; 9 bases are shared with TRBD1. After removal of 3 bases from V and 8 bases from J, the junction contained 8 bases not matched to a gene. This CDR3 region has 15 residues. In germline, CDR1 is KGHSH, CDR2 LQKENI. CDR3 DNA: TGTGCCAGCTCACCTACAGGGGGCACCGCGGACATTCAGTACTTC. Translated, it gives CASSPTGGTADIQYF.

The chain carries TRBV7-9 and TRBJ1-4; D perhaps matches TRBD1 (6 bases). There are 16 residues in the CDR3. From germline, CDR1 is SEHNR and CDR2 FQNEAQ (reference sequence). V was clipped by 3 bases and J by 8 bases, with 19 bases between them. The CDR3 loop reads CASSLVTGTWVEKLFF. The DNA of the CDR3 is TGTGCCAGCAGCTTGGTCACAGGGACCTGGGTGGAAAAACTGTTTTTT. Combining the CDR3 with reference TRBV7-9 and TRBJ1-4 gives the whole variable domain DTGVSQNPRHKITKRGQNVTFRCDPISEHNRLYWYRQTLGQGPEFLTYFQNEAQLEKSRLLSDRFSAERPKGSFSTLEIQRTEQGDSAMYLCASSLVTGTWVEKLFFGSGTQLSVL.

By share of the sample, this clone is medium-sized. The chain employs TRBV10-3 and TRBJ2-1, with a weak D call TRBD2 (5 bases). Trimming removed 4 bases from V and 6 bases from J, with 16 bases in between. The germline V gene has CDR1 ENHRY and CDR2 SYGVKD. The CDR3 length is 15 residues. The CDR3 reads CAISAGWRSSNEQFF. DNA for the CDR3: TGTGCCATCAGTGCGGGGTGGAGGTCGAGCAATGAGCAGTTCTTC.

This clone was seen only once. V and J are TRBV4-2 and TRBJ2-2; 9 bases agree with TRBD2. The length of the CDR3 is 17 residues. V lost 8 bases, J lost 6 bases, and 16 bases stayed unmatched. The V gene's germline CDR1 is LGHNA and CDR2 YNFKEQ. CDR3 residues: CASGRGGRGTSAGELFF. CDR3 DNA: TGTGCCAGCGGGCGGGGCGGGAGGGGAACAAGCGCCGGGGAGCTGTTTTTT.

The CDR3 region is CSVDRGFTDTQYF. The DNA of the CDR3 is TGCAGCGTGGACAGGGGATTCACAGATACGCAGTATTTT. This chain uses TRBV29-1 with TRBJ2-3; TRBD1 matches 9 bases. J was trimmed by 2 bases and V by 6 bases; bases with no gene match: 3. The CDR3 is 13 residues long. Germline V gene lookup returns CDR1 SQVTM and CDR2 ANQGSEA.

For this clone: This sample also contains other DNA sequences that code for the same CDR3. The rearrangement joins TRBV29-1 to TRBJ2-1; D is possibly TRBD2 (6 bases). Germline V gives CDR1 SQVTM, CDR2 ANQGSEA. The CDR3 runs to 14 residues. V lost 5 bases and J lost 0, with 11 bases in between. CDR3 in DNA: TGCAGCGTTTTCCCGGGAGCCTCCTACAATGAGCAGTTCTTC. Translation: CSVFPGASYNEQFF.

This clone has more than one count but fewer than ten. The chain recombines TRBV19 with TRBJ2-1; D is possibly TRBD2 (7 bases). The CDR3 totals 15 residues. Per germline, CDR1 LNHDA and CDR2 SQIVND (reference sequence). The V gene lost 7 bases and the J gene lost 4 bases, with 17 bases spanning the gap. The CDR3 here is CASTKGGNRYNEQFF. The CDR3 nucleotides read TGTGCCAGTACCAAGGGGGGGAACCGGTACAATGAGCAGTTCTTC.

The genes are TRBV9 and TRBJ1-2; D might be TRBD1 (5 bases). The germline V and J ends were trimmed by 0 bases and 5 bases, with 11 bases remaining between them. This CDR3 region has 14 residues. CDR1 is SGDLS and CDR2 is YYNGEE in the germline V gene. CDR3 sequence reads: CASSVAGEGYGYTF. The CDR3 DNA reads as TGTGCCAGCAGCGTAGCGGGGGAGGGATATGGCTACACCTTC. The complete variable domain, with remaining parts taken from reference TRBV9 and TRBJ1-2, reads DSGVTQTPKHLITATGQRVTLRCSPRSGDLSVYWYQQSLDQGLQFLIQYYNGEERAKGNILERFSAQQFPDLHSELNLSSLELGDSALYFCASSVAGEGYGYTFGSGTRLTVV.

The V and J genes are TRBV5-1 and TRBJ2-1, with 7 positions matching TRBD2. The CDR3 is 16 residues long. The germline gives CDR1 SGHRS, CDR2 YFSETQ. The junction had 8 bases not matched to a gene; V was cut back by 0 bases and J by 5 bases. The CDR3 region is CASSLVGTILNNEQFF. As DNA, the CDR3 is TGCGCCAGCAGCTTGGTTGGGACTATACTCAACAATGAGCAGTTCTTC.

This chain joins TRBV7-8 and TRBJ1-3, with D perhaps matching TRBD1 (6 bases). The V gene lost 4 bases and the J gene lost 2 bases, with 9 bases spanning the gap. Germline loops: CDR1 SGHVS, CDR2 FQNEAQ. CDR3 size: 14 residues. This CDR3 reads CASSSGQPGNTIYF. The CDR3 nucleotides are TGTGCCAGCAGCTCCGGACAGCCTGGAAACACCATATATTTT.

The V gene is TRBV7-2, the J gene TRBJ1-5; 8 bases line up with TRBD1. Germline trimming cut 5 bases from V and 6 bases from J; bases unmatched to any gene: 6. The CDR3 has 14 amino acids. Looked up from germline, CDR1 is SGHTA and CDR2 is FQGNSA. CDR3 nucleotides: TGTGCCAGCAGCCGGGGACAGGCGGGTCAGCCCCAGCATTTT. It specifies CASSRGQAGQPQHF.

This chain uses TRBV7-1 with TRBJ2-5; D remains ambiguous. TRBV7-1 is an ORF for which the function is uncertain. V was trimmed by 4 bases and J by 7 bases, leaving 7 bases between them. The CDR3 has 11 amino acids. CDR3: CASSLSRTQYF. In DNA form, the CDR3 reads TGTGCCAGCAGCTTGAGTCGGACCCAGTACTTC.

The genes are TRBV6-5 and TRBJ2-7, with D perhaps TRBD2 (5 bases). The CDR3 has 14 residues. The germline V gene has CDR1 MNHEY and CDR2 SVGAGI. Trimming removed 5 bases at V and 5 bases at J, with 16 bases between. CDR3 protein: CASSANTRFHEQYF. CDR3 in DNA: TGTGCCAGCAGTGCGAATACTAGATTCCACGAGCAGTACTTC.

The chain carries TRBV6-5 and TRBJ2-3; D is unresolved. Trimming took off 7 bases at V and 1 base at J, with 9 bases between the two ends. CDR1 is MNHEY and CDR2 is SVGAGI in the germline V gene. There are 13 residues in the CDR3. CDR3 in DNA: TGTGCCAGCAAGATCGTAGGCACAGATACGCAGTATTTT. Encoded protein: CASKIVGTDTQYF.

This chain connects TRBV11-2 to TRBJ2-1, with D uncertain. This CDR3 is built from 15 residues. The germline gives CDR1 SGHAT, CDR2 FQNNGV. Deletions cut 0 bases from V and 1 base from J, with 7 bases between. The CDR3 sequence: CASSLEGRSYNEQFF. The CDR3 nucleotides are TGTGCCAGCAGCTTAGAGGGCAGATCCTACAATGAGCAGTTCTTC.

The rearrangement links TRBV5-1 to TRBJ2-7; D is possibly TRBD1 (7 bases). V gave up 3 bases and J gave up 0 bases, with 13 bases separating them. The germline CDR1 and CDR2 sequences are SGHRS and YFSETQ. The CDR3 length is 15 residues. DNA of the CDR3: TGCGCCAGCAGCTCCCGGCGGGACAGCTCCTACGAGCAGTACTTC. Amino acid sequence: CASSSRRDSSYEQYF.

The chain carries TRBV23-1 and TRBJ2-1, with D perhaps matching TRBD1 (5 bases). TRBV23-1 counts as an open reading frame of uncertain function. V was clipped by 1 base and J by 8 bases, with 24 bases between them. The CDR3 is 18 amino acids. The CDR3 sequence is CASSQFLSTVPARDEQFF. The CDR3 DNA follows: TGCGCCAGCAGTCAATTTCTATCGACAGTCCCAGCGAGAGATGAGCAGTTCTTC.

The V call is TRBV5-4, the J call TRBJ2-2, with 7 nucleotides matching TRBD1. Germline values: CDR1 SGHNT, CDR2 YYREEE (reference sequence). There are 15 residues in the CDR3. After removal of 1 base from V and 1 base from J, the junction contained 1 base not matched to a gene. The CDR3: CASSLWDRNTGELFF. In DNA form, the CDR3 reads TGTGCCAGCAGCTTGTGGGACAGGAACACCGGGGAGCTGTTTTTT.